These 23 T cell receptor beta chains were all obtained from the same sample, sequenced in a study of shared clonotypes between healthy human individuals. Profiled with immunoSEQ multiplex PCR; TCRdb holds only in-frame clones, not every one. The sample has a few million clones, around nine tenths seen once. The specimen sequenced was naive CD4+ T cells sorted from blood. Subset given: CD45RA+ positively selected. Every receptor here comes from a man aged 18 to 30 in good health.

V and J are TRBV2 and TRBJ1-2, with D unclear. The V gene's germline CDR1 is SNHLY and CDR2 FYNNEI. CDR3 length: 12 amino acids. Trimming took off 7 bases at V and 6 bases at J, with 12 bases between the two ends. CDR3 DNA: TGTGCCAGCACCCCGGACGTCGATGGCTACACCTTC. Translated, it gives CASTPDVDGYTF.

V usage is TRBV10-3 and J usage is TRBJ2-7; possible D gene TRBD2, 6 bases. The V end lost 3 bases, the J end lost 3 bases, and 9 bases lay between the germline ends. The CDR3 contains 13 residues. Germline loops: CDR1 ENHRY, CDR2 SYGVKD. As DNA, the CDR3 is TGTGCCATCAGTGATCTTAGCGGCTACGAGCAGTACTTC. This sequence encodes CAISDLSGYEQYF.

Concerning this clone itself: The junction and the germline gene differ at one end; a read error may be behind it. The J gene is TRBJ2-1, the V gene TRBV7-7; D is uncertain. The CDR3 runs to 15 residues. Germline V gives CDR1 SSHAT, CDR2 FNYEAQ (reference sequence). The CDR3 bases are TGTGCTAGCAGCTTATTAGGTACCCCAAGCGATGAGCAGTTCTTC. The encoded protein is CASSLLGTPSDEQFF.

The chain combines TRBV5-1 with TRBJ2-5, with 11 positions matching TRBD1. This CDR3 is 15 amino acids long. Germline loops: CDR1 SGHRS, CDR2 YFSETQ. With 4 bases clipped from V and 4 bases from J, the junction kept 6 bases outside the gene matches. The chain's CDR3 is CASSQTGQGAETQYF. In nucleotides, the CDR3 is TGCGCCAGCAGCCAGACCGGACAGGGGGCAGAGACCCAGTACTTC.

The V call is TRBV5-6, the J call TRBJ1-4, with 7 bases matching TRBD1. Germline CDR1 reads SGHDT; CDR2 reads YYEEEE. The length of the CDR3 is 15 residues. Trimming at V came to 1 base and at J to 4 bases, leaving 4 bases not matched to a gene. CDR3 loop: CASSLSGDSNEKLFF. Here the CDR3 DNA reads TGTGCCAGCAGCTTGTCTGGGGACAGTAATGAAAAACTGTTTTTT.

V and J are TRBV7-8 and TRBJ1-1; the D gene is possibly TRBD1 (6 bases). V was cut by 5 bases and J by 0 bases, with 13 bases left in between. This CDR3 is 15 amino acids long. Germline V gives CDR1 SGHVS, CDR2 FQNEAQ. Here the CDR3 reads CASSPIQGMNTEAFF. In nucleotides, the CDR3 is TGTGCCAGCAGCCCGATACAGGGAATGAACACTGAAGCTTTCTTT.

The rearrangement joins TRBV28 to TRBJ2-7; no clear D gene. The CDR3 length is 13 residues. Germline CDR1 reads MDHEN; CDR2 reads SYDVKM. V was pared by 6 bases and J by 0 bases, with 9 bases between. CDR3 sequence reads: CASRDGSSYEQYF. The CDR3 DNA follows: TGTGCCAGCAGAGACGGCAGCTCCTACGAGCAGTACTTC.

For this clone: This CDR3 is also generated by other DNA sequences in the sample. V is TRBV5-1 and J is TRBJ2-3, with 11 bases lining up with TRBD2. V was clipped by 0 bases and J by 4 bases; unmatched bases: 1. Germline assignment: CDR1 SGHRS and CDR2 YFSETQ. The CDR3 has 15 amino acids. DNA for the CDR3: TGCGCCAGCAGCTTGGTAGCGGGGGGGGCAGATACGCAGTATTTT. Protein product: CASSLVAGGADTQYF.

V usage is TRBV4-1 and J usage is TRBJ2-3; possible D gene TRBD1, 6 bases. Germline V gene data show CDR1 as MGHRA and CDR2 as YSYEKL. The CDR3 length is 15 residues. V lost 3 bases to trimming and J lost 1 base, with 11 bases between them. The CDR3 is CASSQRQVRTDTQYF. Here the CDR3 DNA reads TGCGCCAGCAGCCAGAGACAGGTTCGCACAGATACGCAGTATTTT.

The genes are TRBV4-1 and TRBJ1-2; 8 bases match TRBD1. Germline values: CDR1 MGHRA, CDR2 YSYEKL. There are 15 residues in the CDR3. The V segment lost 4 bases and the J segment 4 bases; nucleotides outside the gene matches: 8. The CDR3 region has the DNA TGCGCCAGCAGCCCAATGGACAGGGCGGGCTATGGCTACACCTTC. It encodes CASSPMDRAGYGYTF.

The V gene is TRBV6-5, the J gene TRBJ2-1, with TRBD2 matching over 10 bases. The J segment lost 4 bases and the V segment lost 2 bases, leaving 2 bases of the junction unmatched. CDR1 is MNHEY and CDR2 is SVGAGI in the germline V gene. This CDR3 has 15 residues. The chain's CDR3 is CASSYLAGVYNEQFF. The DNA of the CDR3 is TGTGCCAGCAGTTACCTAGCGGGGGTTTACAATGAGCAGTTCTTC.

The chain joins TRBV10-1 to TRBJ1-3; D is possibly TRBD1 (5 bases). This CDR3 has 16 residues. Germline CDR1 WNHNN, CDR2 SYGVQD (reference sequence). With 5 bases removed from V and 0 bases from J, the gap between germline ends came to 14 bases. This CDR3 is CASSPGGAYSGNTIYF. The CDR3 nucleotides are TGCGCCAGCAGTCCTGGGGGAGCGTACTCTGGAAACACCATATATTTT.

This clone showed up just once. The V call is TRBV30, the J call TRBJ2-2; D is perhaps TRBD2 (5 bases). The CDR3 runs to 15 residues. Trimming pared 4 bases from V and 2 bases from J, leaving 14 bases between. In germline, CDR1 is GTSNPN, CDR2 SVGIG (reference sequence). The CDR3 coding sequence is TGTGCCTGGATTACCCCGGGGTACAACACCGGGGAGCTGTTTTTT. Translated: CAWITPGYNTGELFF.

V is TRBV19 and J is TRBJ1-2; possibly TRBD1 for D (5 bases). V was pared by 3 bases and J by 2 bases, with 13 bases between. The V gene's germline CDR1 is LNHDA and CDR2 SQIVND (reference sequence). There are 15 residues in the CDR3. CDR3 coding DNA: TGTGCCAGTAGTATTCAGGGTTACCTGAACTATGGCTACACCTTC. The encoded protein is CASSIQGYLNYGYTF.

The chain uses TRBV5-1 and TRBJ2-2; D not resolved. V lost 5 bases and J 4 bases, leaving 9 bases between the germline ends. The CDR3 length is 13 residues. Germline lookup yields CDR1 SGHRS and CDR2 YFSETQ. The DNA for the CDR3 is TGCGCCAGCAGGTCGACCAGCACCGGGGAGCTGTTTTTT. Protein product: CASRSTSTGELFF.

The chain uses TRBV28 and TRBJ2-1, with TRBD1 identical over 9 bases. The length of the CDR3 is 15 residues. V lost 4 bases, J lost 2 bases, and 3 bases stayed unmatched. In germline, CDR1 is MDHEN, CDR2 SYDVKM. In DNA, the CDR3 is TGTGCCAGCAGTTGGGGACAGGGTCCCTACAATGAGCAGTTCTTC. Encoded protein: CASSWGQGPYNEQFF.

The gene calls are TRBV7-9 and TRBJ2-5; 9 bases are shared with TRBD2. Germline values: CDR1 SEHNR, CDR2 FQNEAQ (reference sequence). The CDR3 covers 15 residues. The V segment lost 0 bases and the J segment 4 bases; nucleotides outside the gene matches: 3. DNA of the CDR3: TGTGCCAGCAGCTTAGCTAGCGGGGGCCCAGAGACCCAGTACTTC. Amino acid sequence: CASSLASGGPETQYF.

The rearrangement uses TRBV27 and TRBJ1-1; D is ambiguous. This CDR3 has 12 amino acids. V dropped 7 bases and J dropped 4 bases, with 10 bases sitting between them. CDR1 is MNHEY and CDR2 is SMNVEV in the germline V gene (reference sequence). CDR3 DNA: TGTGCCAGCATCGGGTTGAGCACTGAAGCTTTCTTT. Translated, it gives CASIGLSTEAFF.

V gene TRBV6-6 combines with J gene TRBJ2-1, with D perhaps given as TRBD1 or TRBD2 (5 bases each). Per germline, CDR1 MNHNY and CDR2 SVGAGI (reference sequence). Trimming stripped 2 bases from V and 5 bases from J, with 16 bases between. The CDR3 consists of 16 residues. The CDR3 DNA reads TGTGCCAGCAGTTACGGGGGTAGGGCCCGGGACAATGAGCAGTTCTTC. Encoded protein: CASSYGGRARDNEQFF.

CDR3 nucleotides: TGTGCCAGTAGTATTTTTCATTCACAGTCACAAGAGACCCAGTACTTC. Its protein is CASSIFHSQSQETQYF. The chain has TRBV19 and TRBJ2-5; D unclear. CDR3 size: 16 residues. With 3 bases removed from V and 2 bases from J, the gap between germline ends came to 16 bases. The germline V gene has CDR1 LNHDA and CDR2 SQIVND (reference sequence).

Written as DNA, the CDR3 is TGTGCCAGCACCTCCTATTTATCGGGGCGGACTGAAGCTTTCTTT. It is translated as CASTSYLSGRTEAFF. The rearrangement uses TRBV6-6 and TRBJ1-1, with D tentatively TRBD1 (5 bases). Germline V lookup: CDR1 MNHNY, CDR2 SVGAGI (reference sequence). Trimming stripped 7 bases from V and 5 bases from J, with 20 bases between. CDR3 size: 15 residues.

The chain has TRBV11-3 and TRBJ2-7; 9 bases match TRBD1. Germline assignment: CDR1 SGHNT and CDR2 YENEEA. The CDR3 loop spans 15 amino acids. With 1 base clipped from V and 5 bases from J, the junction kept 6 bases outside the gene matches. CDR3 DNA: TGTGCCAGCAGCTTAGGCGACAGGGGGAACGACGAGCAGTACTTC. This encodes CASSLGDRGNDEQYF.

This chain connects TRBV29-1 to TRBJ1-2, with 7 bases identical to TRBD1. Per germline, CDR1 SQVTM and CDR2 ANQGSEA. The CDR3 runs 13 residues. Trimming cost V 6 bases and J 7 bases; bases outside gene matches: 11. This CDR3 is CSVATGVESGYTF. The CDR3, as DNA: TGCAGCGTCGCCACAGGGGTAGAGTCTGGCTACACCTTC.